One sample yielded the 11 T cell receptor beta chains listed below, sequenced in a study of blood T cell repertoires in COVID-19. Profiling relied on immunoSEQ multiplex PCR, and the TCRdb table lists in-frame clones only, not all of them. The sample lists a few hundred thousand clones, 87% occurring once. The sequencing input was peripheral blood. Receptors were obtained from a man younger than 35 with active or convalescent COVID-19.

J is TRBJ2-7 and V is TRBV7-2, with 11 bases matching TRBD2. Germline lookup yields CDR1 SGHTA and CDR2 FQGNSA. The CDR3 length is 15 residues. Losses at the gene ends were 4 bases for V and 2 bases for J; bases not matched to a gene: 4. The CDR3 is CASSSTSGGPYEQYF. The CDR3 region has the DNA TGTGCCAGCAGCTCAACTAGCGGGGGTCCCTACGAGCAGTACTTC.

The chain combines TRBV11-3 with TRBJ2-2, with D maybe TRBD1 (6 bases). In germline, CDR1 is SGHNT, CDR2 YENEEA. Trimming shortened V by 5 bases and J by 6 bases, and 7 bases separated the two germline ends. This CDR3 spans 12 amino acids. This CDR3 is CASSRTAGELFF. Written as DNA, the CDR3 is TGTGCCAGCAGCCGGACAGCCGGGGAGCTGTTTTTT. The variable domain in full, with the rest retrieved from reference TRBV11-3 and TRBJ2-2, is EAGVVQSPRYKIIEKKQPVAFWCNPISGHNTLYWYLQNLGQGPELLIRYENEEAVDDSQLPKDRFSAERLKGVDSTLKIQPAELGDSAVYLCASSRTAGELFFGEGSRLTVL.

The gene calls are TRBV19 and TRBJ1-2, with D possibly matching TRBD1 (6 bases). The CDR3 runs 17 residues. Germline-derived CDR1 and CDR2 are LNHDA and SQIVND (reference sequence). The V and J ends lost 3 bases and 1 base respectively, with 18 bases between them. The DNA for the CDR3 is TGTGCCAGTAGTATCCGGAGACAGGCCCGAATTAACTATGGCTACACCTTC. It yields the protein CASSIRRQARINYGYTF.

This clone was counted many times. The chain uses TRBV25-1 and TRBJ2-1; the match to TRBD2 covers 7 bases. Trimming removed 8 bases from V and 2 bases from J; junction bases left unmatched: 9. The CDR3 runs to 15 residues. The germline gives CDR1 MGHDK, CDR2 SYGVNS. Here the CDR3 DNA reads TGTGCCAGCGGTAAGACTAGCAGTACCTACAATGAGCAGTTCTTC. Protein product: CASGKTSSTYNEQFF.

The chain is built from TRBV13 and TRBJ2-3; D gene unclear. The CDR3 is 14 residues long. Germline CDR1 is PRHDT and CDR2 is FYEKMQ (reference sequence). The V and J ends lost 4 bases and 1 base respectively, with 9 bases between them. The CDR3 sequence: CASSSLAGTDTQYF. The CDR3 bases are TGTGCCAGCAGCTCCTTGGCAGGCACAGATACGCAGTATTTT.

The chain employs TRBV3-1 (or the pseudogene TRBV3-2) and TRBJ1-2, with 7 bases matching TRBD1. In germline, CDR1 is LGHDT, CDR2 YNNKEL (reference sequence). The ends lost 2 bases at V and 2 bases at J; junction bases unmatched: 8. The CDR3 is 16 residues long. The chain's CDR3 is CASSQLRTGYNYGYTF. The DNA for the CDR3 is TGTGCCAGCAGCCAACTCCGGACAGGTTACAACTATGGCTACACCTTC.

The count of this clone is one. The rearrangement links TRBV11-2 to TRBJ2-4; 9 bases are shared with TRBD1. The CDR3 loop spans 17 amino acids. V gave up 1 base and J gave up 0 bases; unmatched junction bases: 4. Germline CDR1 SGHAT, CDR2 FQNNGV. This CDR3 reads CASSLGVDRGAKNIQYF. The CDR3 bases are TGTGCCAGCAGCTTAGGGGTGGACAGGGGAGCCAAAAACATTCAGTACTTC. Supplemented by reference TRBV11-2 and TRBJ2-4, the full variable domain reads EAGVAQSPRYKIIEKRQSVAFWCNPISGHATLYWYQQILGQGPKLLIQFQNNGVVDDSQLPKDRFSAERLKGVDSTLKIQPAKLEDSAVYLCASSLGVDRGAKNIQYFGAGTRLSVL.

The chain has TRBV2 and TRBJ2-6, with D possibly matching TRBD1 (5 bases). V was shortened by 2 bases and J by 7 bases, with 15 bases between the two germline ends. Germline V lookup: CDR1 SNHLY, CDR2 FYNNEI. CDR3 length equals 16 residues. The chain's CDR3 is CASSETTAAGANVLTF. CDR3 coding DNA: TGTGCCAGCAGTGAAACGACAGCCGCCGGTGCCAACGTCCTGACTTTC.

This sequence joins TRBV19 and TRBJ1-5; TRBD1 agrees at 8 bases. This CDR3 has 14 residues. V shed 5 bases, J shed 6 bases, and the junction held 6 bases outside the gene matches. The germline CDR1 and CDR2 sequences are LNHDA and SQIVND (reference sequence). As DNA, the CDR3 is TGTGCCAGTAGTCCGGGAACAGGGGGTCAGCCCCAGCATTTT. Its translation is CASSPGTGGQPQHF. The full variable domain, its missing parts supplied by reference TRBV19 and TRBJ1-5, is DGGITQSPKYLFRKEGQNVTLSCEQNLNHDAMYWYRQDPGQGLRLIYYSQIVNDFQKGDIAEGYSVSREKKESFPLTVTSAQKNPTAFYLCASSPGTGGQPQHFGDGTRLSIL.

The genes are TRBV27 and TRBJ2-7; 7 bases are a match to TRBD1. The V gene's germline CDR1 is MNHEY and CDR2 SMNVEV (reference sequence). CDR3 size: 16 residues. Unmatched junction bases numbered 9, after V lost 3 bases and J lost 1 base. The CDR3 sequence is CASSFTGAGGSYEQYF. The CDR3 region has the DNA TGTGCCAGCAGTTTTACTGGGGCAGGGGGTTCCTACGAGCAGTACTTC.

The chain has TRBV4-1 and TRBJ2-7; 12 bases match TRBD2. V lost 3 bases to trimming and J lost 6 bases; unmatched junction nucleotides: 12. Germline V gene sequence: CDR1 MGHRA, CDR2 YSYEKL. The CDR3 is 17 amino acids. CDR3 region: CASSQGAGRLAGVEQYF. CDR3 nucleotide sequence: TGCGCCAGCAGCCAGGGAGCGGGCAGACTAGCGGGAGTCGAGCAGTACTTC.